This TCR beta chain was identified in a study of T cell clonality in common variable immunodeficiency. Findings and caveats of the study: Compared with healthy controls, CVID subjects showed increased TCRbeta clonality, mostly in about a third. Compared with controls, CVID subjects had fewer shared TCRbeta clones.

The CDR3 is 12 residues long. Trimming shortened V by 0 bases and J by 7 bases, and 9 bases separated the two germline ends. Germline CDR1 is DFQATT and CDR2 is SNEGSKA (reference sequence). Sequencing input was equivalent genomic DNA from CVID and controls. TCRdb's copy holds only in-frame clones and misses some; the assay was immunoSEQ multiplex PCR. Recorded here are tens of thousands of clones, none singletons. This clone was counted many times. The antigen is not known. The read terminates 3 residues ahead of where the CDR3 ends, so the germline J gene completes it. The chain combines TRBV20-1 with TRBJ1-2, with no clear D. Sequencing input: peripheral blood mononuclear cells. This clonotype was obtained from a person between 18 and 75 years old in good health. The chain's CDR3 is CSAREGNSGYTF. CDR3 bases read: TGCAGTGCTAGAGAAGGTAACAGTGGC.